This T cell receptor (beta chain) was recovered during a study of spatial heterogeneity in lung cancer (dated by TCRdb to the late 2010s). Describing the broader study: Beta-chain transcripts were consistently detected in greater numbers than alpha-chain transcripts, which likely reflected higher beta-chain transcript abundance. In tumor regions, TCR transcript counts showed a strong correlation with a T cell transcriptional module score from matched bulk RNA-seq. In the raw uncorrected reads, each unique combination of TCR and UMI appeared on average more than ten times. TCR alpha and beta repertoires were quantitatively compared across multiple tumor regions, matched nontumor lung and blood in non-small cell lung cancer. TCR repertoire features were related to nonsynonymous mutation counts determined by whole-exome sequencing of tumor tissue. Both alpha and beta chains were TCR-sequenced in samples taken at surgery, namely 220 tumor regions, fewer than 85 matched nontumor lung samples and 50 to 60 PBMC samples.

The library was made by 5' RACE. Reads for this sample came from a NextSeq 500. To allow correction of PCR and sequencing errors, the TCR library protocol tagged every TCR cDNA molecule with a unique molecular identifier. In the paper's pipeline: TCR identification, UMI-based error correction and CDR3 extraction were all carried out with Decombinator tools. TCRs above a frequency of 2 per 1,000, corresponding to the top 1% of the tumor frequency distribution, were defined as expanded. Expanded tumor TCRs were classed as regional if statistically deemed absent (corrected P<0.05) from at least one tumor region, otherwise ubiquitous. Renyi diversity was calculated using the R vegan package after each repertoire was subsampled 100 times to 5,000 TCRs. CDR3 similarity networks were built from amino acid triplet string-kernel similarity, with CDR3s being connected when pairwise similarity was above 0.82. The public reads were reprocessed in TCRdb via fastp at Q25 and MiXCR, keeping in-frame beta chains. Rows are combined by CDR3 protein, so each entry shows the most common genes and DNA. TCRdb, not the original authors, processed these V and J calls. The sample table holds approximately 3,300 distinct CDR3 sequences, of which 2.5% to 4% were seen once. The ten largest clones capture 15% to 20% of the sample.

The germline V gene provides CDR1 SGHRS and CDR2 YFSETQ. The CDR3 numbers 14 residues from cysteine through phenylalanine. Only the CDR3 portion is preserved as DNA: 42 bases, with reading frame beginning at the first base. V is reduced by 4 bases and J by 3 bases, leaving a spacing of 12 bases between them. What the study reported, not specific to this receptor: Counts of ubiquitous and regional expanded TCRs correlated with counts of ubiquitous and regional nonsynonymous mutations, respectively. Additional single-cell paired TCR alpha and beta sequencing was considered necessary to confirm, at a functional level, the hypothesis that regional TCRs recognize regional mutations. TCR-seq was estimated to cover only around 6.4% of tumor T cells for alpha chains and 13% to 15% for beta chains. The tumor nonsynonymous mutation count correlated with the number of expanded intratumoral alpha and beta TCRs.

Read against the paper, the sample's time point label means: sample taken at primary tumor resection. The donors were 65 to 90 patients from the lung TRACERx cohort who had early-stage, untreated non-small cell lung cancer. TCR sequencing used whole RNA extracted from tumor and nontumor lung tissue, or from cryopreserved PBMC samples, without cell sorting. Only patients for whom sufficient RNA was available from at least two tumor regions were selected for TCR sequencing. Before being selected, tumor and adjacent nontumor lung specimens were reviewed by a lung pathologist. Concerning this clonotype itself: The antigen it binds to is not known. Base qualities are missing; no much larger clone stands one base away.

The chain joins TRBV5-1 to TRBJ2-3; matching of 6 bases hints at TRBD1 as the D gene. This sequence originates from a male donor with early-stage non-small cell lung cancer. Sequencing used lung tumor tissue, obtained at surgery. The CDR3 is CASSLQGRTDTQYF. The nucleotides read TGCGCCAGCAGCCTACAGGGTAGGACAGATACGCAGTATTTT.